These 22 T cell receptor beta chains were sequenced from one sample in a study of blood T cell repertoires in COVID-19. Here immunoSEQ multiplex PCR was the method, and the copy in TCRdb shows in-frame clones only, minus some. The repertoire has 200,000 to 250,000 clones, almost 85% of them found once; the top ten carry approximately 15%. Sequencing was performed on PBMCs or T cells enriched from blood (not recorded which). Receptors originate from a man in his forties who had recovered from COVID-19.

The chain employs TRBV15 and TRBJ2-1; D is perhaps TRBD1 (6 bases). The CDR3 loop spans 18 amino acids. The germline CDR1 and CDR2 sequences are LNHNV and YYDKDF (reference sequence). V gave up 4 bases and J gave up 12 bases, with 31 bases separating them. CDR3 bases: TGTGCCACCAGCAAGACAGGTTTACTCCTTTATACAATGAGCGGGCAGTTCTTC. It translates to CATSKTGLLLYTMSGQFF.

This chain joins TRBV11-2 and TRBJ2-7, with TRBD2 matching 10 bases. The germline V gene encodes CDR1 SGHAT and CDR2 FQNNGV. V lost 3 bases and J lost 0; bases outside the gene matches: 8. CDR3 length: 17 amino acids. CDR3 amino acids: CASSFSLAGVRSYEQYF. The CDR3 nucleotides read TGTGCCAGCAGCTTCTCTCTAGCGGGGGTCCGCTCCTACGAGCAGTACTTC.

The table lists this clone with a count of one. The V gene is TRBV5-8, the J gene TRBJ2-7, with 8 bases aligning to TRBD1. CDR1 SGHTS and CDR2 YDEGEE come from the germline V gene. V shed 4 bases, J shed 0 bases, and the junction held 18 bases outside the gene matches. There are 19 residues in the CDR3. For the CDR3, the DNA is TGTGCCAGCAGCCCGGGACGGACAGGGAGTACAGGGAGCTCCTACGAGCAGTACTTC. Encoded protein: CASSPGRTGSTGSSYEQYF.

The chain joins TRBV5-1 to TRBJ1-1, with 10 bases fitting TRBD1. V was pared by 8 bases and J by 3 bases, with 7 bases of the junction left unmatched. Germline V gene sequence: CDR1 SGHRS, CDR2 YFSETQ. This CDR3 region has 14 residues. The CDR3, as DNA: TGCGCCAGTCACCGGGACAGGGGTGACACTGAAGCTTTCTTT. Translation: CASHRDRGDTEAFF.

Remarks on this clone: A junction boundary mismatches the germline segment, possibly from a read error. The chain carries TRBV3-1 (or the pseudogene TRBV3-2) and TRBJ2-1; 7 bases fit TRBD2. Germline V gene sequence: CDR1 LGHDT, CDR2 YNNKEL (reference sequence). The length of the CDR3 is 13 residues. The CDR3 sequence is CASSQENRAGWVF. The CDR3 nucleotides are TGTGCCAGCAGCCAAGAGAATCGAGCGGGGTGGGTCTTC.

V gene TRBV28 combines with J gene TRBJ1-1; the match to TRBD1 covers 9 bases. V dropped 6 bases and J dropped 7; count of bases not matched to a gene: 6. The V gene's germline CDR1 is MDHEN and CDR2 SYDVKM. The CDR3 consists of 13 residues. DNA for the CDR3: TGTGCCAGCAGCCACGGACAGGGGAGTGAAGCTTTCTTT. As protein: CASSHGQGSEAFF.

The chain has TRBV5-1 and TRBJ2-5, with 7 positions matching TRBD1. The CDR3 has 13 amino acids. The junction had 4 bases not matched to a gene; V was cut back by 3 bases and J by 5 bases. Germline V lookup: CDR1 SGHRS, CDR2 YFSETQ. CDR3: CASSSTGMETQYF. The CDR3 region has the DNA TGCGCCAGCAGCTCGACAGGGATGGAGACCCAGTACTTC.

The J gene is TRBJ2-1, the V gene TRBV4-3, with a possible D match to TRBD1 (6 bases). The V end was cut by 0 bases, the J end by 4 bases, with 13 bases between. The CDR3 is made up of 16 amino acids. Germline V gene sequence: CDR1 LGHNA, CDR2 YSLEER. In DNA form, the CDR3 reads TGCGCCAGCAGCCAAGATTCGGGACATATGTACAATGAGCAGTTCTTC. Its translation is CASSQDSGHMYNEQFF.

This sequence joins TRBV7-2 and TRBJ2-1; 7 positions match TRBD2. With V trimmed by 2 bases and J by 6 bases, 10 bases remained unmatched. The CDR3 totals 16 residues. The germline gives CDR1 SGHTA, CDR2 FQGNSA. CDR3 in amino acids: CASSLQRDNWSNEQFF. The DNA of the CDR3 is TGTGCCAGCAGCTTACAGCGGGATAATTGGAGCAATGAGCAGTTCTTC.

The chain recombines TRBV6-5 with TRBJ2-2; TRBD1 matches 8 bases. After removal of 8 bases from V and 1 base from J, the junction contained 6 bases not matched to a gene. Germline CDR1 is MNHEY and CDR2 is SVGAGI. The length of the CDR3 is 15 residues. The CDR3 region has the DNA TGTGCCAGCGCATCGGGACAGGAGAACACCGGGGAGCTGTTTTTT. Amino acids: CASASGQENTGELFF.

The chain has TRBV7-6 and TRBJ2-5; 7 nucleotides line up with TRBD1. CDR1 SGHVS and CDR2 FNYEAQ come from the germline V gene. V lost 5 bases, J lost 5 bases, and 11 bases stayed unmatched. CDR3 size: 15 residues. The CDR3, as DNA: TGTGCCAGCAGCGGTAACAGGGGAACAGGGGAGACCCAGTACTTC. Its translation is CASSGNRGTGETQYF.

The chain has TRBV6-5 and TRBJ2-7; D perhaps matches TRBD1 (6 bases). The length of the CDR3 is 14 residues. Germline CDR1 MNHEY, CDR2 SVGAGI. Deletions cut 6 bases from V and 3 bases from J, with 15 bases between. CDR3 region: CASREKGQLYEQYF. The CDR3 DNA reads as TGTGCCAGCAGGGAGAAAGGACAGCTCTACGAGCAGTACTTC.

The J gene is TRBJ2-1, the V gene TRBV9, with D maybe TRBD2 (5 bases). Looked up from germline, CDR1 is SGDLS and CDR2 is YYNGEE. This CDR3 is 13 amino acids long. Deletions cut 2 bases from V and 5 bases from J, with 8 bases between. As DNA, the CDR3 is TGTGCCAGCAGCGTCGCGGGCGACAATGAGCAGTTCTTC. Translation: CASSVAGDNEQFF.

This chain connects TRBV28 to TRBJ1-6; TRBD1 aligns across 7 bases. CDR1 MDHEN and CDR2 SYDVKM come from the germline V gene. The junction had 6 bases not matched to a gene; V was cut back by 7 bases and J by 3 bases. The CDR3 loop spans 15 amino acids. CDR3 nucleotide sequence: TGTGCCAGCACCCCCCGGGACAGCTATAATTCACCCCTCCACTTT. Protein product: CASTPRDSYNSPLHF.

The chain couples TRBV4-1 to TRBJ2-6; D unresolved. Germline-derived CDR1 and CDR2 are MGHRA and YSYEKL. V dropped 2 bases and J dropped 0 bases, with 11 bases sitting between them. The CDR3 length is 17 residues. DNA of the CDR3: TGCGCCAGCAGCCAATCCCTGATTAGCTCTGGGGCCAACGTCCTGACTTTC. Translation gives CASSQSLISSGANVLTF.

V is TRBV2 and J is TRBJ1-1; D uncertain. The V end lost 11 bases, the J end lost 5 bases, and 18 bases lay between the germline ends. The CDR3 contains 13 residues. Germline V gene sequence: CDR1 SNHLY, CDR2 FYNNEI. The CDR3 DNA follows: TGTGCCGGAGAGGCGAATTCAAGGACTGAAGCTTTCTTT. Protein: CAGEANSRTEAFF.

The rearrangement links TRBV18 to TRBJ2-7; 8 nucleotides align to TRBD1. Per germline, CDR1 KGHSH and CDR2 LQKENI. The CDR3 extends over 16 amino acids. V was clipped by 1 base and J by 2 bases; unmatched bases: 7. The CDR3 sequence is CASSPLPDRDPYEQYF. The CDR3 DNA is TGTGCCAGCTCACCACTCCCGGACAGGGATCCCTACGAGCAGTACTTC.

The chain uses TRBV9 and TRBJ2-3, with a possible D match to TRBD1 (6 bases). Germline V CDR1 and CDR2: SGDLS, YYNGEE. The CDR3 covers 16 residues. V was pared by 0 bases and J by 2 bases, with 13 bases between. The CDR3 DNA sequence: TGTGCCAGCAGCGTAGTCCCCCGGGACAACACAGATACGCAGTATTTT. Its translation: CASSVVPRDNTDTQYF.

The DNA of the CDR3 is TGCAGCGTTGGGGGGGGACTAGCAGCCAATGAGCAGTTCTTC. As protein: CSVGGGLAANEQFF. This chain joins TRBV29-1 and TRBJ2-1, with TRBD2 identical over 9 bases. Germline CDR1 reads SQVTM; CDR2 reads ANQGSEA. The length of the CDR3 is 14 residues. J was trimmed by 6 bases and V by 4 bases; bases with no gene match: 7.

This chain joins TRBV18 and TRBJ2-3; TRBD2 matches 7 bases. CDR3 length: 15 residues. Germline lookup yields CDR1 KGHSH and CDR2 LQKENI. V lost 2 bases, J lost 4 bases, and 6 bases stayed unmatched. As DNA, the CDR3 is TGTGCCAGCTCACCATTGGCGGGAGAGTCAGATACGCAGTATTTT. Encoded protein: CASSPLAGESDTQYF.

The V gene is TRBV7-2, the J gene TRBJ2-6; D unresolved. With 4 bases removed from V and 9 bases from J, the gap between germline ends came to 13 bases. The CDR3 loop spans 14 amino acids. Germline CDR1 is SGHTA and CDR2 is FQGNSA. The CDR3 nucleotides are TGTGCCAGCAGCTCCCGACTGAGAAGCAACGTCCTGACTTTC. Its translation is CASSSRLRSNVLTF. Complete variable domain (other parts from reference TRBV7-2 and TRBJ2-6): GAGVSQSPSNKVTEKGKDVELRCDPISGHTALYWYRQSLGQGLEFLIYFQGNSAPDKSGLPSDRFSAERTGGSVSTLTIQRTQQEDSAVYLCASSSRLRSNVLTFGAGSRLTVL.

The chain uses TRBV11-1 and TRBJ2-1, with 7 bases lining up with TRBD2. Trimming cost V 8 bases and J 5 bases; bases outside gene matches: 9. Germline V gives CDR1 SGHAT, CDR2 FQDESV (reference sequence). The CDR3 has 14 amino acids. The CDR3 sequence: CASGPGLNNNEQFF. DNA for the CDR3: TGTGCCAGCGGACCGGGACTAAACAACAATGAGCAGTTCTTC.